Presented here are 12 T cell receptor beta chains from one specimen sequenced in a study of shared clonotypes between healthy human individuals. Data came from immunoSEQ multiplex PCR; TCRdb stores just in-frame clones and leaves some out. The table lists about 610,000 clones, roughly 97% of them singletons. The sequencing sample was made of naive CD4+ T cells sorted from blood. This sample's subset: CD45RA+ positively selected. These receptors originate from a woman in her twenties or thirties in good health.

The rearrangement links TRBV9 to TRBJ2-1; tentatively, D is TRBD2 (6 bases). V lost 0 bases to trimming and J lost 8 bases, with 15 bases between them. There are 15 residues in the CDR3. Germline CDR1 and CDR2: SGDLS and YYNGEE. This CDR3 is CASSVAEGMWDEQFF. DNA of the CDR3: TGTGCCAGCAGCGTAGCGGAGGGAATGTGGGATGAGCAGTTCTTC.

The chain links TRBV7-9 to TRBJ2-7; tentative D call: TRBD1 (5 bases). Germline CDR1 is SEHNR and CDR2 is FQNEAQ (reference sequence). CDR3 size: 15 residues. V lost 1 base, J lost 5 bases, and 15 bases lay in between. CDR3 protein: CASSLVGQGTHEQYF. CDR3 sequence (DNA): TGTGCCAGCAGCTTAGTGGGGCAGGGAACCCACGAGCAGTACTTC.

The V and J genes are TRBV11-3 and TRBJ1-1; D possibly corresponds to TRBD1 (5 bases). Trimming removed 1 base at V and 2 bases at J, with 11 bases between. The CDR3 loop spans 15 amino acids. Germline V lookup: CDR1 SGHNT, CDR2 YENEEA. The CDR3, as DNA: TGTGCCAGCAGCTTAGGGACGGGACCCAACACTGAAGCTTTCTTT. Its protein product is CASSLGTGPNTEAFF.

The CDR3 DNA reads TGTGCCACCAGCATAGCGACAGATACGCAGTATTTT. It is translated as CATSIATDTQYF. The V gene is TRBV15, the J gene TRBJ2-3; TRBD2 might be the D (5 bases). From germline, CDR1 is LNHNV and CDR2 YYDKDF (reference sequence). V shed 4 bases and J shed 3 bases, with 5 bases lying between them. CDR3 length: 12 amino acids.

This chain joins TRBV27 and TRBJ1-1; the D gene is possibly TRBD1 (5 bases). The germline CDR1 and CDR2 sequences are MNHEY and SMNVEV (reference sequence). This CDR3 contains 13 residues. Trimming shortened V by 7 bases and J by 4 bases, and 13 bases separated the two germline ends. The CDR3 sequence: CASTVRGGTEAFF. CDR3 nucleotides: TGTGCCAGCACGGTACGCGGGGGCACTGAAGCTTTCTTT.

The genes are TRBV5-6 and TRBJ2-5; TRBD2 agrees at 8 bases. Germline V gene sequence: CDR1 SGHDT, CDR2 YYEEEE. There are 15 residues in the CDR3. Losses at the gene ends were 0 bases for V and 9 bases for J; bases not matched to a gene: 10. As DNA, the CDR3 is TGTGCCAGCAGCTTGGGACTAGCGATCTCTGAGGCCCAGTACTTC. Amino acid sequence: CASSLGLAISEAQYF.

The chain links TRBV2 to TRBJ2-1, with TRBD1 as a possible D gene (6 bases). Germline CDR1 and CDR2: SNHLY and FYNNEI. There are 13 residues in the CDR3. V was clipped by 8 bases and J by 6 bases, with 14 bases between them. The CDR3 sequence is CASGAGVFNEQFF. CDR3 DNA sequence: TGTGCCAGCGGGGCAGGGGTTTTCAATGAGCAGTTCTTC.

This chain connects TRBV6-1 to TRBJ1-1; weak D call: TRBD1 (6 bases). The CDR3 length is 14 residues. The germline V gene encodes CDR1 MNHNS and CDR2 SASEGT. Trimming shortened V by 2 bases and J by 5 bases, and 12 bases separated the two germline ends. The CDR3 sequence is CASSEWGARTEAFF. The CDR3 DNA sequence: TGTGCCAGCAGTGAATGGGGGGCGAGGACTGAAGCTTTCTTT.

V and J are TRBV19 and TRBJ2-1, with TRBD1 matching over 8 bases. With V trimmed by 8 bases and J by 7 bases, 10 bases remained unmatched. CDR3 size: 14 residues. Germline V gene sequence: CDR1 LNHDA, CDR2 SQIVND (reference sequence). The CDR3 DNA reads TGTGCCAGTGTGGGACAGGCCCGTTTGAATGAGCAGTTCTTC. This sequence encodes CASVGQARLNEQFF.

The V call is TRBV6-6, the J call TRBJ1-3, with 7 bases identical to TRBD1. The length of the CDR3 is 16 residues. The germline V gene has CDR1 MNHNY and CDR2 SVGAGI (reference sequence). The V segment lost 6 bases and the J segment 0 bases; nucleotides outside the gene matches: 8. The CDR3 coding sequence is TGTGCCAGCAGCCCAGGACAGGCAAGCTCTGGAAACACCATATATTTT. Translation: CASSPGQASSGNTIYF.

The rearrangement joins TRBV5-1 to TRBJ2-1; the match to TRBD2 covers 11 bases. CDR1 is SGHRS and CDR2 is YFSETQ in the germline V gene. V shed 9 bases and J 9 bases; nucleotides not matched to a gene: 11. This CDR3 contains 14 residues. The CDR3 DNA is TGCGCCACCGGGACTAGCGGTACAGGCGGTGAGCAGTTCTTC. Encoded protein: CATGTSGTGGEQFF.

V and J are TRBV18 and TRBJ1-4; D possibly corresponds to TRBD1 (5 bases). Trimming pared 6 bases from V and 0 bases from J, leaving 14 bases between. There are 16 residues in the CDR3. Germline loops: CDR1 KGHSH, CDR2 LQKENI. CDR3 loop: CASSPRGLATNEKLFF. In nucleotides, the CDR3 is TGTGCCAGCTCGCCAAGGGGCCTTGCAACTAATGAAAAACTGTTTTTT.